This TCR beta chain derives from a study of identical twins. The germline CDR1 and CDR2 sequences are DFQATT and SNEGSKA (reference sequence). V lost 3 bases to trimming and J lost 5 bases, with 19 bases between them. The CDR3 is 15 residues long. TCRdb reprocessed the 5' RACE reads with MiXCR, giving one entry per CDR3 protein. The sample includes about 690,000 distinct CDR3 sequences, approximately 6% of them seen just once. The rearrangement uses TRBV20-1 and TRBJ2-5, with D possibly called TRBD1 or TRBD2 (5 bases each). The sequence was obtained from a man between 18 and 35 years old in good health. The sample consisted of naive T cells sorted from blood. This CDR3 reads CSASTRGRAWETQYF. The CDR3 DNA follows: TGCAGTGCTAGTACCCGGGGCCGGGCGTGGGAGACCCAGTACTTC.